Only a few counts were recorded for the clone carrying this TCR beta chain. The antigen remains undetermined. The data derive from a study of CD8 T cells in ankylosing spondylitis. Study-level results: According to the report, clones linked to the disease were significantly enriched in matched synovial fluid samples taken from ankylosing spondylitis patients. What seemed typical of ankylosing spondylitis blood was a TCR beta motif built from 8 or 9 highly homologous variants. Reports of some motif variants in reactive arthritis synovial fluid and blood predate this one.

The authors made TCR beta libraries by quantitative 5'-RACE with molecular barcodes. TCRdb analysed the 5' RACE reads with MiXCR anew, one entry per CDR3 protein. The sample lists roughly 350,000 distinct CDR3 sequences, less than 9.5% seen once, with about 14% in the top ten. Sample: blood, either unsorted or a sorted T cell fraction (not recorded which). This TCR was recovered from a male donor with ankylosing spondylitis.

The CDR3 loop is CASSFTGLPYNEQFF. DNA of the CDR3: TGTGCCAGCAGCTTTACAGGACTTCCTTACAATGAGCAGTTCTTC. The gene calls are TRBV11-2 and TRBJ2-1; D could derive from TRBD1 or TRBD2 (5 bases each). Trimming took 3 bases from V and 4 from J, leaving 13 bases between them. The V gene's germline CDR1 is SGHAT and CDR2 FQNNGV. The CDR3 is 15 amino acids.